This T cell receptor (beta chain) was sequenced in a study of blood T cell repertoires in COVID-19 (dated by TCRdb to the early 2020s). Concerning the study at large: Collaborator samples came from the United States, Italy and Spain and covered acute and convalescent phases of COVID-19. Where available, HLA class I and class II types were taken from metadata supplied by the sample provider and were not determined by assay-based typing. The prospective study material was composed of cDNA or gDNA derived from T cells, B-cell-depleted T cells, or PBMCs. The samples were drawn from two sources: the first 160 participants of the ongoing ImmuneRACE study, and approximately 1,300 subjects contributed by 6 global collaborators. The dataset comprised deeply sampled blood TCRbeta repertoires from subjects exposed to, actively infected with, or recovered from COVID-19. The sample metadata nearly always contained a de-identified subject ID, COVID-19 status, age in years and sex. The repertoires were released in a freely available public database meant as a resource for research on the immune response to SARS-CoV-2. The investigation overall reported the following: Clinical and demographic metadata were provided uncurated, with the amount varying by source and participant.

Trimming takes 2 bases off V and 9 bases off J; junction bases not matched to a gene: 10. Measured from the cysteine to the phenylalanine, the CDR3 is 16 residues long. Only the CDR3 portion is preserved as DNA: 48 bases, with reading frame beginning at the first base. For CDR1 and CDR2, the germline V gene lists SGHTA and FQGNSA. The immunoSEQ Assay, a bias-controlled multiplex PCR, was used to amplify TCRbeta CDR3 regions from genomic DNA. The original methods were these. Nucleated cell counts per sample were estimated from amplification of reference gene primers within the assay. To quantify the absolute abundance of each unique TCRbeta CDR3 rearrangement, sequence reads were collapsed and filtered. For each sample, productive Simpson clonality was calculated as the square root of Simpson's diversity index over productive rearrangements. TCRdb carries this immuneACCESS record with in-frame sequences only. Its versions omit some clonotypes, under half of them owing to an unresolved V gene in the studies checked, with the rest unexplained. V and J calls and clone size are those listed in that table; D and trimming were worked out from the DNA. The sample records around 73,000 clones, 80% to 85% of which are singletons. Clones ranked in the top ten supply 25% to 30% of the sample.

Collaborating institutions collected whole blood in K2EDTA tubes following their own protocols. Collaborator samples were shipped for TCRbeta analysis as frozen whole blood, isolated PBMCs, or DNA extracted from either sample type. This clone was seen a few times. Its antigen is currently not known. Per-base qualities were not stored, and no clone one base away is much larger. The rearranged chain carries TRBV7-2 and TRBJ1-6; 7 bases in the middle match TRBD1. Sequencing was performed on peripheral blood. The receptor was isolated from a human donor in a cohort sampled during active COVID-19. Here the CDR3 is given as CASSLYRTGPGSPLHF. The nucleotide sequence is TGTGCCAGCAGCTTATACCGGACAGGCCCGGGTTCACCCCTCCACTTT.